This TCR beta chain was recovered during a study of patients and donors after allogeneic stem cell transplantation (dated by TCRdb to about 2020). The CDR1 and CDR2 encoded by the germline V gene are MDHEN and SYDVKM. The CDR3, from cysteine to phenylalanine, totals 12 residues. Left in the record is the CDR3 DNA by itself, 36 bases read in frame from the first base. Trimmed from V: 10 bases; trimmed from J: 4 bases; junction bases lacking a gene match: 4. The method was RT-PCR. The listed sequencing device is NextSeq 550. TCRdb reworked the public reads: Q25 trimming with fastp, MiXCR clone assembly, productive beta chains retained. All rows with the same CDR3 protein become a single entry with the most common DNA and genes. The table for this sample lists under 170,000 distinct CDR3 sequences; approximately 37% of them were counted only once. About 50% of the sample goes to the ten largest clones.

In the case of this clonotype: Its antigen is not yet known. Base qualities are not at hand, and no much larger clone is one base apart.

The receptor comes from a human donor who was either an allogeneic HSCT recipient or a stem cell or donor lymphocyte infusion donor (not recorded which). It is not recorded whose cells these are; they may come from a transplant donor. In this chain, TRBV28 is recombined with TRBJ2-1; TRBD1 lines up with 7 middle nucleotides. The source material was blood, either unsorted or a sorted T cell fraction (not recorded which). In nucleotides, the sequence is TGTGCCACCAGGGGGTTATACAATGAGCAGTTCTTC. It translates as CATRGLYNEQFF.